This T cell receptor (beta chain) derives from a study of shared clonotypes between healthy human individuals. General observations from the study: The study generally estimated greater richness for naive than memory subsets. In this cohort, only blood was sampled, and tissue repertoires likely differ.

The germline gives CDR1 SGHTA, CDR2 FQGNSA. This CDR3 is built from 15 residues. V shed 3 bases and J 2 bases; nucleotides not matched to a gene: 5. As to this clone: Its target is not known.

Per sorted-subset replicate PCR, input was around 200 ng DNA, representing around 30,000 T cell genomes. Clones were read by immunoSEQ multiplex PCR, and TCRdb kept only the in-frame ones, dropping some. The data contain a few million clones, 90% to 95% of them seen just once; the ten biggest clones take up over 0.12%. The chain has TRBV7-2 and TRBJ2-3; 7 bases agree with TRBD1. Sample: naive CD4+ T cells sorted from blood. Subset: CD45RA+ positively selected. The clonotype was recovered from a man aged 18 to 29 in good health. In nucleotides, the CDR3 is TGTGCCAGCAGCTTTGGGACAGCCTACACAGATACGCAGTATTTT. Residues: CASSFGTAYTDTQYF.